A single sample gave rise to the 9 T cell receptor beta chains below, sequenced in a study of T-cell memory formation after mild COVID-19. TCRdb used MiXCR to reprocess the 5' RACE reads, holding one entry per CDR3 protein. This sample has approximately 560,000 distinct CDR3 sequences, with around 15% found just once. What was sequenced was PBMCs or a T cell subset sorted from them (not recorded which). The receptors were sampled from an adult woman who had mild COVID-19 (a few samples of this study predate the infection). Cell type and time point are not known.

V and J are TRBV15 and TRBJ2-7, with a weak D call TRBD1 (5 bases). V dropped 1 base and J dropped 0 bases, with 10 bases sitting between them. CDR3 length equals 15 residues. Per germline, CDR1 LNHNV and CDR2 YYDKDF (reference sequence). In nucleotides, the CDR3 is TGTGCCACCAGCAGAGCCCACGACAGCTCCTACGAGCAGTACTTC. This translates into CATSRAHDSSYEQYF.

This clonotype was found once. The chain has TRBV25-1 and TRBJ2-3; 7 bases line up with TRBD2. Germline CDR1 is MGHDK and CDR2 is SYGVNS. V trimming: 5 bases; J trimming: 2 bases; junction bases outside the gene matches: 13. The CDR3 is 17 amino acids. This CDR3 is CASSSPRLAGVTDTQYF. CDR3 DNA sequence: TGTGCCAGCAGTTCTCCCCGTTTGGCGGGGGTCACAGATACGCAGTATTTT.

This chain joins TRBV12-3 or TRBV12-4 and TRBJ2-1; D is uncertain. V lost 6 bases, J lost 6 bases, and 15 bases lay in between. There are 14 residues in the CDR3. The CDR3 DNA is TGTGCCAGCAGCTCTGATCATCCAGGCAATGAGCAGTTCTTC. Translating it yields CASSSDHPGNEQFF.

This clonotype was seen repeatedly, ten times or more. Compared with germline, one end of the junction differs, possibly owing to a read error. The chain combines TRBV9 with TRBJ2-5; 9 bases agree with TRBD1. Per the germline V gene, CDR1 is SGDLS and CDR2 is YYNGEE. This CDR3 comprises 14 residues. The CDR3 DNA reads TGCGCCAGCAGCGTGGGACAGGGACAAGAGACCCAGTACTTC. Protein product: CASSVGQGQETQYF. The entire variable domain, with the rest obtained from reference TRBV9 and TRBJ2-5, is as follows: DSGVTQTPKHLITATGQRVTLRCSPRSGDLSVYWYQQSLDQGLQFLIQYYNGEERAKGNILERFSAQQFPDLHSELNLSSLELGDSALYFCASSVGQGQETQYFGPGTRLLVL.

The chain carries TRBV5-1 and TRBJ2-3; 10 positions agree with TRBD1. The trim removed 4 bases at V and 4 bases at J, leaving 9 bases unmatched. CDR3 size: 16 residues. From germline, CDR1 is SGHRS and CDR2 YFSETQ. The CDR3 DNA sequence: TGCGCCAGCAGCCCCACCCCGACAGGGGGCGCAGATACGCAGTATTTT. Its translation is CASSPTPTGGADTQYF.

V usage is TRBV12-3 or TRBV12-4 and J usage is TRBJ1-5; 7 nucleotides agree with TRBD1. CDR3 size: 15 residues. Trimming removed 3 bases from V and 11 bases from J; junction bases left unmatched: 13. CDR3: CASSFENRGEGSQHF. CDR3 nucleotide sequence: TGTGCCAGCAGTTTTGAAAACAGGGGAGAGGGGTCCCAGCATTTT.

Only one count was recorded for this clonotype. The V gene is TRBV2, the J gene TRBJ2-1; D gene unclear. CDR1 and CDR2 (germline): SNHLY, FYNNEI. With 6 bases removed from V and 3 bases from J, the gap between germline ends came to 6 bases. This CDR3 is 12 amino acids long. CDR3: CASRADYNEQFF. The CDR3 nucleotides read TGTGCCAGCAGGGCCGACTACAATGAGCAGTTCTTC.

The rearrangement uses TRBV6-2 or TRBV6-3 and TRBJ2-6, with D tentatively TRBD2 (5 bases). Deletions cut 2 bases from V and 2 bases from J, with 13 bases between. From germline, CDR1 is MNHEY and CDR2 SVGEGT. The CDR3 consists of 17 residues. CDR3 loop: CASSYPVGGTGANVLTF. The CDR3 nucleotides are TGTGCCAGCAGTTACCCAGTTGGAGGAACTGGGGCCAACGTCCTGACTTTC.

The CDR3 DNA follows: TGTGCCAGCAGCGTTGGGGACAGCAACTATGGCTACACCTTC. Its protein product is CASSVGDSNYGYTF. This chain uses TRBV9 with TRBJ1-2; 7 bases agree with TRBD1. This CDR3 comprises 14 residues. V trimming: 2 bases; J trimming: 2 bases; junction bases outside the gene matches: 3. From germline, CDR1 is SGDLS and CDR2 YYNGEE.